The T cell receptor beta chain under discussion was sequenced for a study of preoperative IRX-2 immunotherapy in early breast cancer. Sequencing used immunoSEQ multiplex PCR; TCRdb keeps in-frame clones, though not all of them. Of 35,000 to 45,000 clones in the sample, roughly four fifths were seen once. In germline, CDR1 is MDHEN, CDR2 SYDVKM. The CDR3 totals 12 residues. The V gene lost 6 bases and the J gene lost 5 bases, with 10 bases spanning the gap. The treatment is: preoperative locoregional IRX-2 cytokine immunotherapy. V and J are TRBV28 and TRBJ1-2; D uncertain. The sample consisted of lymph node tissue, taken after IRX-2 immunotherapy. The TCR was taken from a human donor with breast cancer. This CDR3 is CASSPRIYGYTF. Written as DNA, the CDR3 is TGTGCCAGCAGCCCGAGAATTTATGGCTACACCTTC.